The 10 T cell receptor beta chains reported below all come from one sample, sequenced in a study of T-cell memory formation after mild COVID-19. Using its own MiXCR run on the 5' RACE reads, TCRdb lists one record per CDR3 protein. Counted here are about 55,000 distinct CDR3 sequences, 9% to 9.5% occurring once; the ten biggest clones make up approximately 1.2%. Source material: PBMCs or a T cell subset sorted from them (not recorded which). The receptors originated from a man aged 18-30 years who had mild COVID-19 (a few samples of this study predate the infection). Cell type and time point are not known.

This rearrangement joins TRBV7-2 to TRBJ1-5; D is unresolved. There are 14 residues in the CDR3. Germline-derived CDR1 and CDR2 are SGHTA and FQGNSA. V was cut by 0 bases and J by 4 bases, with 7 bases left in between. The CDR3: CASSLAVSNQPQHF. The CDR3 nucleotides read TGTGCCAGCAGCTTAGCAGTCAGTAATCAGCCCCAGCATTTT.

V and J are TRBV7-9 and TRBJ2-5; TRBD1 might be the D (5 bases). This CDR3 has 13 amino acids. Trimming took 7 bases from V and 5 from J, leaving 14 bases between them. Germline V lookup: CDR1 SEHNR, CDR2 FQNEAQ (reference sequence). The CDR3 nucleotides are TGTGCCAGCACTATCAGGGATGTGGAGACCCAGTACTTC. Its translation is CASTIRDVETQYF.

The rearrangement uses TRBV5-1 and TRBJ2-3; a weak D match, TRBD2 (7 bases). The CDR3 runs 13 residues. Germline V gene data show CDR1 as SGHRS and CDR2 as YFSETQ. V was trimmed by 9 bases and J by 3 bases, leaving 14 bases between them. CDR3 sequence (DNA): TGCGCCACCGAGGGGGAGGGGACAGATACGCAGTATTTT. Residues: CATEGEGTDTQYF.

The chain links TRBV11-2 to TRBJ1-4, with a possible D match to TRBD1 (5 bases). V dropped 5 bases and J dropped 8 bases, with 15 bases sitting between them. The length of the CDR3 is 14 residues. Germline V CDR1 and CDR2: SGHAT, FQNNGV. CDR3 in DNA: TGTGCCAGCAGCCCATCGGGGCTGGGGGAAAAACTGTTTTTT. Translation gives CASSPSGLGEKLFF. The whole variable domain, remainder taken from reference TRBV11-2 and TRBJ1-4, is EAGVAQSPRYKIIEKRQSVAFWCNPISGHATLYWYQQILGQGPKLLIQFQNNGVVDDSQLPKDRFSAERLKGVDSTLKIQPAKLEDSAVYLCASSPSGLGEKLFFGSGTQLSVL.

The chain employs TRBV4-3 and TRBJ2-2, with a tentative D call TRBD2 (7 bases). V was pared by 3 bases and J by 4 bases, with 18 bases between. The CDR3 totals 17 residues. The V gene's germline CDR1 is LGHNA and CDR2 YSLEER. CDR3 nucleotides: TGCGCCAGCAGCCACGTGGGCCTGGGGGGGGCCACCGGGGAGCTGTTTTTT. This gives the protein CASSHVGLGGATGELFF.

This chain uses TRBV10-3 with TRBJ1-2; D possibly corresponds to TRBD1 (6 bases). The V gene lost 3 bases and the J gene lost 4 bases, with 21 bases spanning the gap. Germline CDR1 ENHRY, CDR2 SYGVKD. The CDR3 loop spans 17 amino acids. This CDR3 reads CAISEPPGGARSYGYTF. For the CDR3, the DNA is TGTGCCATCAGTGAACCCCCGGGGGGGGCGCGATCCTATGGCTACACCTTC.

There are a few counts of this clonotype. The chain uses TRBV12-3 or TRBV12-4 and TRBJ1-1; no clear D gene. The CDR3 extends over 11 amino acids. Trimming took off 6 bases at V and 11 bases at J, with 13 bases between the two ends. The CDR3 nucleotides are TGTGCCAGCAGATCTACCGGCGGGGCTTTCTTT. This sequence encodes CASRSTGGAFF.

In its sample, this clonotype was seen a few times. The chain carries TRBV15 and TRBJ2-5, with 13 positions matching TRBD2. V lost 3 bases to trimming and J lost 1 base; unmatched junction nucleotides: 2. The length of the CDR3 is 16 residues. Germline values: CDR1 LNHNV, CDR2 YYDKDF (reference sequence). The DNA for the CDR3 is TGTGCCACCAGCAGCGGGACTAGCGGGGCCCAAGAGACCCAGTACTTC. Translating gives CATSSGTSGAQETQYF.

This CDR3 reads CAISSRGGGQPQHF. CDR3 DNA sequence: TGTGCCATCAGCAGCAGGGGAGGGGGTCAGCCCCAGCATTTT. The V call is TRBV10-3, the J call TRBJ1-5, with D perhaps matching TRBD1 (6 bases). Between the trimmed V and J ends, which lost 6 bases and 6 bases, there was a span of 15 bases. CDR3 length: 14 residues. CDR1 ENHRY and CDR2 SYGVKD come from the germline V gene.

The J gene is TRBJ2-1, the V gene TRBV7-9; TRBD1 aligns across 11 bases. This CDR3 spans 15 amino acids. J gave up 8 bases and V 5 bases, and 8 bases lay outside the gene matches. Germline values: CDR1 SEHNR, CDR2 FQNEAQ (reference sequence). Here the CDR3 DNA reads TGTGCCAGCAGCCTCGGACAGGGGGCTATCTATGAGCAGTTCTTC. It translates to CASSLGQGAIYEQFF. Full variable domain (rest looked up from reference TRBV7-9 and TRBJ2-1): DTGVSQNPRHKITKRGQNVTFRCDPISEHNRLYWYRQTLGQGPEFLTYFQNEAQLEKSRLLSDRFSAERPKGSFSTLEIQRTEQGDSAMYLCASSLGQGAIYEQFFGPGTRLTVL.